Given below is one TCR beta chain in context. Its antigen remains unidentified. This CDR3 is 17 amino acids long. Germline V CDR1 and CDR2: LGHNA, YNFKEQ. Trimming left V 0 bases short and J 2 bases short, with 14 bases between. The data derive from a study of cytomegalovirus exposure and HLA in healthy donors. Use of 60 Vbeta and 13 Jbeta primers characterized the PCR. Measured with immunoSEQ multiplex PCR; TCRdb has only the in-frame clones, and not every one. The sample includes some 110,000 clones, just over 65% of them seen just once. Whole-study findings and limits: Reported findings show TCR beta sequences accurately forecast HLA-A and HLA-B alleles in most subjects. TCR beta chains associated with HLA were, in a later analysis, more clonally expanded than equally common others. It was in a later analysis that TCR association rates were seen to vary by HLA locus, highest for DRB1 and lowest for HLA-C.

The V gene is TRBV4-2, the J gene TRBJ1-5; D call uncertain. Source material: PBMCs. The TCR comes from a man in his late teens or twenties in good health and CMV-seronegative. The CDR3 reads CASSQDNSLEGNQPQHF. The DNA for the CDR3 is TGTGCCAGCAGCCAAGATAACTCCCTCGAGGGCAATCAGCCCCAGCATTTT.